One sample yielded the 14 T cell receptor beta chains listed below, sequenced in a study of cytomegalovirus exposure and HLA in healthy donors. A multiplex PCR was run with 60 Vbeta primers and 13 Jbeta primers. The protocol was immunoSEQ multiplex PCR, while the TCRdb copy is restricted to in-frame clones and leaves out a portion. The table includes some 190,000 clones, 80% detected once. Sample: PBMCs. These receptors all stem from a woman in her thirties or forties in good health and CMV-seronegative.

This chain joins TRBV5-1 and TRBJ2-5; D gene unclear. Looked up from germline, CDR1 is SGHRS and CDR2 is YFSETQ. Trimming took 1 base from V and 1 from J, leaving 2 bases between them. The CDR3 runs to 12 residues. The CDR3 protein is CASSLRQETQYF. The DNA of the CDR3 is TGCGCCAGCAGCTTGCGCCAAGAGACCCAGTACTTC.

V is TRBV7-8 and J is TRBJ2-1; 13 positions match TRBD2. Germline assignment: CDR1 SGHVS and CDR2 FQNEAQ. The CDR3 covers 16 residues. V was pared by 2 bases and J by 8 bases, with 6 bases of the junction left unmatched. The CDR3 DNA is TGTGCCAGCAGCTTAAGGACTAGCGGGAGTAGGGATGAGCAGTTCTTC. It encodes CASSLRTSGSRDEQFF.

The chain couples TRBV2 to TRBJ2-6, with TRBD2 as a possible D gene (5 bases). CDR3 size: 13 residues. V lost 8 bases and J 3 bases, leaving 8 bases between the germline ends. The germline CDR1 and CDR2 sequences are SNHLY and FYNNEI. This chain's CDR3 is CASGSYGANVLTF. CDR3 sequence (DNA): TGTGCCAGCGGGAGTTATGGGGCCAACGTCCTGACTTTC.

The rearrangement joins TRBV30 to TRBJ2-3; tentatively, D is TRBD2 (6 bases). CDR3 length: 15 amino acids. The V gene's germline CDR1 is GTSNPN and CDR2 SVGIG (reference sequence). V lost 3 bases and J lost 0, with 13 bases in between. Written as DNA, the CDR3 is TGTGCCTGGAGAGCAGCGGGCACTAGCACAGATACGCAGTATTTT. Amino acids: CAWRAAGTSTDTQYF.

The gene calls are TRBV7-6 and TRBJ2-2; D perhaps matches TRBD1 (5 bases). The V gene lost 4 bases and the J gene lost 3 bases, with 15 bases spanning the gap. The CDR3 has 16 residues. CDR1 is SGHVS, CDR2 FNYEAQ, per germline. The CDR3 here is CASSSHQGGYTGELFF. As DNA, the CDR3 is TGTGCCAGCAGCTCCCACCAGGGCGGATACACCGGGGAGCTGTTTTTT.

This clone was detected once. The chain joins TRBV9 to TRBJ1-5, with TRBD1 matching over 8 bases. The V segment lost 3 bases and the J segment 9 bases; nucleotides outside the gene matches: 5. Germline CDR1 SGDLS, CDR2 YYNGEE. CDR3 size: 13 residues. CDR3 amino acids: CASSAQQGGPQHF. CDR3 bases: TGTGCCAGCAGCGCCCAACAGGGGGGGCCCCAGCATTTT.

The chain links TRBV7-6 to TRBJ1-5; 7 nucleotides match TRBD1. Germline-derived CDR1 and CDR2 are SGHVS and FNYEAQ. J was trimmed by 3 bases and V by 5 bases; bases with no gene match: 16. The CDR3 contains 18 residues. The DNA of the CDR3 is TGTGCCAGCAGCCGTCCCGATAGGACAGGCGTCTTCAATCAGCCCCAGCATTTT. Encoded protein: CASSRPDRTGVFNQPQHF.

The V and J genes are TRBV19 and TRBJ1-3; 7 bases are shared with TRBD1. Trimming removed 3 bases from V and 2 bases from J; junction bases left unmatched: 4. Germline V gives CDR1 LNHDA, CDR2 SQIVND (reference sequence). The CDR3 loop spans 15 amino acids. CDR3 sequence reads: CASSMVTGAGNTIYF. CDR3 sequence (DNA): TGTGCCAGTAGTATGGTCACAGGGGCTGGAAACACCATATATTTT.

The CDR3 DNA follows: TGTGCCAGCAGGGGCGGAGCGGCGTCCTACGAGCAGTACTTC. This codes for CASRGGAASYEQYF. The chain links TRBV14 to TRBJ2-7, with D perhaps matching TRBD2 (5 bases). The CDR3 sequence is 14 residues long. V gave up 6 bases and J gave up 1 base, with 13 bases separating them. From germline, CDR1 is SGHDN and CDR2 FVKESK. The full variable domain, completed using reference TRBV14 and TRBJ2-7, is EAGVTQFPSHSVIEKGQTVTLRCDPISGHDNLYWYRRVMGKEIKFLLHFVKESKQDESGMPNNRFLAERTGGTYSTLKVQPAELEDSGVYFCASRGGAASYEQYFGPGTRLTVT.

The chain employs TRBV10-3 and TRBJ1-5; D gene ambiguous. CDR3 length equals 15 residues. Looked up from germline, CDR1 is ENHRY and CDR2 is SYGVKD. Trimming removed 1 base at V and 2 bases at J, with 9 bases between. The DNA for the CDR3 is TGTGCCATCAGTGAGTTAGATATCGGCAATCAGCCCCAGCATTTT. Protein: CAISELDIGNQPQHF.

The chain has TRBV7-9 and TRBJ2-5; no reliable D call. This CDR3 has 14 amino acids. The V gene lost 5 bases and the J gene lost 5 bases, with 15 bases spanning the gap. Germline loops: CDR1 SEHNR, CDR2 FQNEAQ (reference sequence). The CDR3 protein is CASSPSIGSETQYF. In DNA, the CDR3 is TGTGCCAGCAGCCCTTCTATCGGGTCCGAGACCCAGTACTTC.

This clone has more than one count but fewer than ten. The V call is TRBV2, the J call TRBJ1-2, with a weak D call TRBD1 (6 bases). The length of the CDR3 is 11 residues. Trimming stripped 5 bases from V and 6 bases from J, with 7 bases between. Germline V gene sequence: CDR1 SNHLY, CDR2 FYNNEI. The CDR3 protein is CASSRTDGYTF. DNA for the CDR3: TGTGCCAGCAGTAGGACAGATGGCTACACCTTC.

V and J are TRBV5-6 and TRBJ2-7; TRBD2 might be the D (6 bases). Trimming pared 6 bases from V and 2 bases from J, leaving 21 bases between. The length of the CDR3 is 16 residues. Looked up from germline, CDR1 is SGHDT and CDR2 is YYEEEE. CDR3 sequence (DNA): TGTGCCAGCAACTGGGCCCTAGCGAAGTCCACCTACGAGCAGTACGTC. It yields the protein CASNWALAKSTYEQYV.

The chain employs TRBV30 and TRBJ2-6; D call uncertain. V was shortened by 5 bases and J by 4 bases, with 12 bases between the two germline ends. The germline V gene encodes CDR1 GTSNPN and CDR2 SVGIG (reference sequence). The CDR3 covers 14 residues. The DNA for the CDR3 is TGTGCCTGGGATTTTCAAGCGGGGGCCAACGTCCTGACTTTC. Its translation is CAWDFQAGANVLTF.